The 24 T cell receptor beta chains listed next were all sequenced from one sample in a study of shared clonotypes between healthy human individuals. TCRdb's table, derived via immunoSEQ multiplex PCR, lists solely in-frame clones and lacks some. The table has about 2.3 million clones, less than 95% seen once; the top ten hold more than 0.35%. Sequencing used naive CD4+ T cells from PBMCs. The subset here: CD45RA+ positively selected. The receptors were gathered from a man aged 18-30 years in good health. Some clones in this sample may be carry-over from other donors' samples.

This clone was counted once. This chain joins TRBV5-4 and TRBJ2-7; 12 positions match TRBD1. The CDR3 length is 16 residues. V lost 2 bases and J lost 3; bases outside the gene matches: 6. Germline values: CDR1 SGHNT, CDR2 YYREEE (reference sequence). The chain's CDR3 is CASSFPGTGGRYEQYF. CDR3 DNA: TGTGCCAGCAGCTTCCCCGGGACAGGGGGCCGCTACGAGCAGTACTTC.

The V call is TRBV5-1, the J call TRBJ2-3; D not resolved. The CDR3 contains 16 residues. Germline values: CDR1 SGHRS, CDR2 YFSETQ. The V end lost 3 bases, the J end lost 5 bases, and 19 bases lay between the germline ends. CDR3 bases: TGCGCCAGCAGCTACCTCCCCCGACGGCTATTAGATACGCAGTATTTT. Amino acids: CASSYLPRRLLDTQYF. Complete variable domain (other parts from reference TRBV5-1 and TRBJ2-3): KAGVTQTPRYLIKTRGQQVTLSCSPISGHRSVSWYQQTPGQGLQFLFEYFSETQRNKGNFPGRFSGRQFSNSRSEMNVSTLELGDSALYLCASSYLPRRLLDTQYFGPGTRLTVL.

CDR3 sequence reads: CASLFRGANVLTF. The CDR3 DNA sequence: TGTGCCAGCCTGTTTCGTGGGGCCAACGTCCTGACTTTC. The chain couples TRBV7-9 to TRBJ2-6; D unclear. Germline V gene data show CDR1 as SEHNR and CDR2 as FQNEAQ (reference sequence). Trimming removed 8 bases from V and 3 bases from J, with 8 bases in between. CDR3 length equals 13 residues.

This clone was found once. The genes are TRBV5-8 and TRBJ2-6; D remains unclear. Trimming shortened V by 3 bases and J by 0 bases, and 10 bases separated the two germline ends. The CDR3 sequence is 16 residues long. The germline gives CDR1 SGHTS, CDR2 YDEGEE. The CDR3 DNA is TGTGCCAGCAGCTACGGACGTACCTCTGGGGCCAACGTCCTGACTTTC. Translating it yields CASSYGRTSGANVLTF.

The V gene is TRBV5-1, the J gene TRBJ1-5; 7 nucleotides agree with TRBD1. The length of the CDR3 is 16 residues. The trim removed 2 bases at V and 0 bases at J, leaving 5 bases unmatched. The V gene's germline CDR1 is SGHRS and CDR2 YFSETQ. In DNA form, the CDR3 reads TGCGCCAGCAGCTTAAAGGGGGCTAATAGCAATCAGCCCCAGCATTTT. Its translation is CASSLKGANSNQPQHF.

V is TRBV11-2 and J is TRBJ2-1, with 7 positions matching TRBD2. The CDR3 contains 14 residues. The V and J ends lost 3 bases and 6 bases, in that order; junction bases with no gene match: 5. Germline-derived CDR1 and CDR2 are SGHAT and FQNNGV. CDR3 loop: CASSLSGVGNEQFF. In DNA, the CDR3 is TGTGCCAGCAGCTTGAGCGGGGTAGGCAATGAGCAGTTCTTC. The variable domain in full, with the rest retrieved from reference TRBV11-2 and TRBJ2-1, is EAGVAQSPRYKIIEKRQSVAFWCNPISGHATLYWYQQILGQGPKLLIQFQNNGVVDDSQLPKDRFSAERLKGVDSTLKIQPAKLEDSAVYLCASSLSGVGNEQFFGPGTRLTVL.

With regard to this clone: Other DNA sequences in this specimen translate into the identical CDR3. The J gene is TRBJ1-1, the V gene TRBV28, with 8 positions matching TRBD1. The CDR3 extends over 13 amino acids. V dropped 6 bases and J dropped 4; count of bases not matched to a gene: 4. CDR1 is MDHEN and CDR2 is SYDVKM in the germline V gene. The CDR3 loop reads CASRRQGSTEAFF. CDR3 DNA: TGTGCCAGCAGGCGACAGGGGTCCACTGAAGCTTTCTTT.

With respect to this clone: Other DNA sequences in this specimen translate into the identical CDR3. The gene calls are TRBV28 and TRBJ1-5; a weak D match, TRBD1 (6 bases). Germline V CDR1 and CDR2: MDHEN, SYDVKM. V shed 2 bases and J shed 7 bases, with 12 bases lying between them. This CDR3 region has 14 residues. The CDR3 is CASSLMGGGQPQHF. The CDR3 nucleotides are TGTGCCAGCAGTTTAATGGGGGGCGGGCAGCCCCAGCATTTT.

To note about this clone: Germline is not matched at one junction end, which may reflect a read error. The chain combines TRBV5-1 with TRBJ1-1; no firm D call. The CDR3 extends over 12 amino acids. The germline V gene has CDR1 SGHRS and CDR2 YFSETQ. The CDR3 is CASSEGPGGPEF. The CDR3 nucleotides are TGCGCCAGCAGCGAGGGTCCCGGAGGGCCGGAATTT.

This chain joins TRBV7-2 and TRBJ2-1; D possibly matches TRBD1 or TRBD2 (5 bases each). V was clipped by 2 bases and J by 2 bases, with 13 bases between them. Germline loops: CDR1 SGHTA, CDR2 FQGNSA. The CDR3 runs to 16 residues. The CDR3 loop is CASSLTRDVAYNEQFF. As DNA, the CDR3 is TGTGCCAGCAGCTTAACCCGGGACGTAGCCTACAATGAGCAGTTCTTC.

J is TRBJ2-6 and V is TRBV5-1; 7 bases align to TRBD1. CDR3 length: 17 amino acids. Trimming took 4 bases from V and 0 from J; bases not matched to a gene: 7. The germline CDR1 and CDR2 sequences are SGHRS and YFSETQ. CDR3 in amino acids: CASSPRTGNSGANVLTF. In DNA form, the CDR3 reads TGCGCCAGCAGCCCACGGACAGGCAACTCTGGGGCCAACGTCCTGACTTTC.

The genes are TRBV6-5 and TRBJ2-3, with a possible D match to TRBD2 (5 bases). Germline values: CDR1 MNHEY, CDR2 SVGAGI. The CDR3 is made up of 14 amino acids. Between the trimmed V and J ends, which lost 6 bases and 3 bases, there was a span of 13 bases. This chain's CDR3 is CASSRGAVTDTQYF. CDR3 sequence (DNA): TGTGCCAGCAGCCGGGGTGCCGTAACAGATACGCAGTATTTT.

The rearrangement links TRBV11-2 to TRBJ2-6, with D unresolved. The V end lost 4 bases, the J end lost 4 bases, and 11 bases lay between the germline ends. CDR3 length: 15 amino acids. Germline CDR1 and CDR2: SGHAT and FQNNGV. This CDR3 reads CASSSTDFGANVLTF. CDR3 coding DNA: TGTGCCAGCAGCTCGACCGATTTCGGGGCCAACGTCCTGACTTTC. The variable domain in full, completed from reference TRBV11-2 and TRBJ2-6, reads EAGVAQSPRYKIIEKRQSVAFWCNPISGHATLYWYQQILGQGPKLLIQFQNNGVVDDSQLPKDRFSAERLKGVDSTLKIQPAKLEDSAVYLCASSSTDFGANVLTFGAGSRLTVL.

The genes are TRBV2 and TRBJ2-1; 8 bases align to TRBD2. Germline CDR1 and CDR2: SNHLY and FYNNEI. The CDR3 sequence is 12 residues long. The CDR3 region has the DNA TGTGCGGGGCGGGAGGATGGGAATGAGCAGTTCTTC. This translates into CAGREDGNEQFF.

V is TRBV15 and J is TRBJ1-4, with 9 bases lining up with TRBD1. CDR3 size: 14 residues. The germline V gene encodes CDR1 LNHNV and CDR2 YYDKDF (reference sequence). Trimming cost V 5 bases and J 5 bases; bases outside gene matches: 3. The CDR3 DNA follows: TGTGCCACCAGCCGGGACAGGGCGAATGAAAAACTGTTTTTT. Its protein product is CATSRDRANEKLFF.

The J gene is TRBJ2-2, the V gene TRBV5-1; TRBD1 or TRBD2 may be the D gene (6 bases each). The germline CDR1 and CDR2 sequences are SGHRS and YFSETQ. This CDR3 spans 14 amino acids. V was shortened by 7 bases and J by 3 bases, with 13 bases between the two germline ends. The CDR3 DNA is TGCGCCAGCGGCCGGGGGCCCGACACCGGGGAGCTGTTTTTT. It translates to CASGRGPDTGELFF. The variable domain in full, with the rest retrieved from reference TRBV5-1 and TRBJ2-2, is KAGVTQTPRYLIKTRGQQVTLSCSPISGHRSVSWYQQTPGQGLQFLFEYFSETQRNKGNFPGRFSGRQFSNSRSEMNVSTLELGDSALYLCASGRGPDTGELFFGEGSRLTVL.

As regards this clone: Other DNA sequences in this sample translate to the same CDR3. J is TRBJ2-7 and V is TRBV9, with TRBD1 matching over 9 bases. The CDR3 contains 14 residues. V shed 2 bases, J shed 3 bases, and the junction held 3 bases outside the gene matches. The germline gives CDR1 SGDLS, CDR2 YYNGEE. The CDR3 region is CASSVRGQGYEQYF. CDR3 coding DNA: TGTGCCAGCAGCGTTAGGGGACAGGGCTACGAGCAGTACTTC. Full variable domain (missing parts from reference TRBV9 and TRBJ2-7): DSGVTQTPKHLITATGQRVTLRCSPRSGDLSVYWYQQSLDQGLQFLIQYYNGEERAKGNILERFSAQQFPDLHSELNLSSLELGDSALYFCASSVRGQGYEQYFGPGTRLTVT.

V usage is TRBV5-1 and J usage is TRBJ1-3; the D is unclear. The CDR3 loop spans 16 amino acids. Between the trimmed V and J ends, which lost 0 bases and 0 bases, there was a span of 10 bases. Per germline, CDR1 SGHRS and CDR2 YFSETQ. CDR3 in amino acids: CASSLEGSFSGNTIYF. The CDR3 nucleotides are TGCGCCAGCAGCTTGGAAGGTTCCTTCTCTGGAAACACCATATATTTT.

The chain is built from TRBV6-1 and TRBJ2-3; 9 nucleotides match TRBD1. This CDR3 has 15 amino acids. The trim removed 5 bases at V and 5 bases at J, leaving 8 bases unmatched. Germline values: CDR1 MNHNS, CDR2 SASEGT. CDR3 DNA: TGTGCCAGCAGTTTTACAGGGGGCGAAGAAGATACGCAGTATTTT. It translates to CASSFTGGEEDTQYF.

J is TRBJ2-2 and V is TRBV5-5; either TRBD1 or TRBD2 may fit D (5 bases each). CDR3 size: 16 residues. The V end lost 2 bases, the J end lost 10 bases, and 21 bases lay between the germline ends. Germline CDR1 and CDR2: SGHKS and YYEKEE (reference sequence). CDR3 nucleotides: TGTGCCAGCAGCTTCTCGCCGGGACCTGGGTCAGTGGAGCTGTTTTTT. Its protein is CASSFSPGPGSVELFF.

This rearrangement joins TRBV6-6 to TRBJ2-2; D ambiguous. Germline CDR1 is MNHNY and CDR2 is SVGAGI (reference sequence). The V end lost 7 bases, the J end lost 0 bases, and 6 bases lay between the germline ends. The CDR3 spans 13 residues. The CDR3 here is CASKGANTGELFF. CDR3 nucleotide sequence: TGTGCCAGCAAGGGCGCGAACACCGGGGAGCTGTTTTTT.

The rearrangement joins TRBV14 to TRBJ1-4, with 7 nucleotides matching TRBD1. CDR1 is SGHDN, CDR2 FVKESK, per germline. The CDR3 contains 15 residues. V lost 4 bases and J lost 7; bases outside the gene matches: 9. CDR3 in DNA: TGTGCCAGCAGCCGACTGACAGGGAGGGGTGAAAAACTGTTTTTT. Amino acids: CASSRLTGRGEKLFF.

The V and J genes are TRBV7-3 and TRBJ1-5, with D tentatively TRBD1 (5 bases). The germline V and J ends were trimmed by 4 bases and 1 base, with 14 bases remaining between them. The CDR3 totals 16 residues. Per germline, CDR1 SGHTA and CDR2 FQGTGA. The CDR3 spells CASSSSTGLSNQPQHF. Here the CDR3 DNA reads TGTGCCAGCAGCTCGTCTACGGGACTAAGCAATCAGCCCCAGCATTTT.

The chain recombines TRBV4-1 with TRBJ1-2; 9 bases are a match to TRBD1. The length of the CDR3 is 15 residues. After removal of 4 bases from V and 6 bases from J, the junction contained 9 bases not matched to a gene. The germline V gene encodes CDR1 MGHRA and CDR2 YSYEKL. CDR3 DNA: TGCGCCAGCAGCCTGGCCGGACAGGGGACTAATGGCTACACCTTC. Residues: CASSLAGQGTNGYTF.